One sample yielded the 5 T cell receptor beta chains listed below, sequenced in a study of blood T cell repertoires in COVID-19 (dated by TCRdb to 2018 to 2020). Libraries came from the immunoSEQ multiplex PCR assay. TCRdb took this table from immuneACCESS and kept in-frame rearrangements with V and J called. Such tables lack part of the clones; where checked against another copy, unresolved V genes explain under half of the gap, and the rest is unexplained. The sample table contains 150,000 to 200,000 clones; only one count was recorded for around 83% of them. The ten most abundant clones make up roughly 24% of the sample. Material for sequencing was PBMCs or T cells enriched from blood (not recorded which). These receptors all stem from a woman aged 40 to 50 in a cohort exposed to, infected with or recovered from COVID-19 (not recorded which).

This chain joins TRBV5-1 and TRBJ2-1; D is uncertain. Germline CDR1 reads SGHRS; CDR2 reads YFSETQ. V shed 2 bases and J shed 9 bases, with 6 bases lying between them. The CDR3 has 11 amino acids. CDR3 sequence reads: CASSLRVEQFF. The DNA for the CDR3 is TGCGCCAGCAGCTTAAGAGTTGAGCAGTTCTTC.

This chain links TRBV10-3 with TRBJ2-2; tentative D call: TRBD2 (5 bases). CDR1 is ENHRY, CDR2 SYGVKD, per germline. CDR3 length: 14 residues. The CDR3: CSTSGNANTGELFF. DNA of the CDR3: TGTTCCACATCCGGGAACGCGAACACCGGGGAGCTGTTTTTT.

The V call is TRBV4-1, the J call TRBJ2-7, with D possibly matching TRBD2 (5 bases). CDR3 size: 14 residues. Trimming removed 0 bases at V and 5 bases at J, with 11 bases between. Per the germline V gene, CDR1 is MGHRA and CDR2 is YSYEKL. For the CDR3, the DNA is TGCGCCAGCAGCCAAGATAGTAAGCGGCACGAGCAGTACTTC. It is translated as CASSQDSKRHEQYF.

This chain links TRBV24-1 with TRBJ2-3, with D possibly being TRBD1 (6 bases). The CDR3 extends over 14 amino acids. Trimming stripped 5 bases from V and 2 bases from J, with 10 bases between. Germline CDR1 is KGHDR and CDR2 is SFDVKD. CDR3 sequence (DNA): TGTGCCACCAGTGGGGGGCCTTACACAGATACGCAGTATTTT. This translates into CATSGGPYTDTQYF.

The chain combines TRBV28 with TRBJ2-2; D uncertain. The CDR3 spans 16 residues. The V end was cut by 5 bases, the J end by 3 bases, with 16 bases between. Germline CDR1 is MDHEN and CDR2 is SYDVKM. CDR3 nucleotides: TGTGCCAGCAGTCCCTTTTCTCTAGTCCACACCGGGGAGCTGTTTTTT. Encoded protein: CASSPFSLVHTGELFF. The whole variable domain, filled in from reference TRBV28 and TRBJ2-2, reads DVKVTQSSRYLVKRTGEKVFLECVQDMDHENMFWYRQDPGLGLRLIYFSYDVKMKEKGDIPEGYSVSREKKERFSLILESASTNQTSMYLCASSPFSLVHTGELFFGEGSRLTVL.